This T cell receptor beta chain stems from a study of cytomegalovirus exposure and HLA in healthy donors. Study context: Drawn from HLA-typed donors, tens of millions of unique TCRs were held in an early data release. Whole-study findings and limits: The analysis excluded some indistinguishable V segments, including TRBV6-2 and TRBV6-3.

The study ran its PCR with 60 Vbeta and 13 Jbeta primers. Produced via immunoSEQ multiplex PCR; TCRdb's table is partial and in-frame only. The sample lists about 150,000 clones; 60% to 70% were seen once. Donors showed nominal health when sampled, although they likely had unrecorded immune exposures. The CDR3 loop spans 14 amino acids. Trimming shortened V by 5 bases and J by 3 bases, and 13 bases separated the two germline ends. The germline gives CDR1 MNHNS, CDR2 SASEGT. A remark on this clone: Antigen unknown.

The sample comprised PBMCs. This rearrangement joins TRBV6-1 to TRBJ1-1; TRBD1 might be the D (5 bases). This sequence originates from a woman aged 55-70 years in good health and CMV-seropositive. The CDR3 spells CASSRRGVDTEAFF. In nucleotides, the CDR3 is TGTGCCAGCAGTCGGAGGGGCGTCGACACTGAAGCTTTCTTT.